The 23 T cell receptor beta chains listed next were all sequenced from one sample in a study of T cell responses to AZD1222 COVID-19 vaccine (dated by TCRdb to about 2021). The library came from the immunoSEQ multiplex PCR assay. TCRdb carries this immuneACCESS record with in-frame sequences only. Its versions omit some clonotypes, under half of them owing to an unresolved V gene in the studies checked, with the rest unexplained. The sample table shows approximately 140,000 clones, and roughly 91% are seen once. The top ten clones comprise about 1.5% of the sample. The time point label here, explained by the study, means: baseline before first vaccination. This specimen was peripheral blood, taken on day 0 of AZD1222 vaccination. Every receptor here comes from an adult in good health.

The chain employs TRBV5-1 and TRBJ1-4; 10 bases agree with TRBD1. Trimming cost V 2 bases and J 6 bases; bases outside gene matches: 1. The CDR3 totals 14 residues. Germline V gene sequence: CDR1 SGHRS, CDR2 YFSETQ. In DNA form, the CDR3 reads TGCGCCAGCAGCTTAGGGACAGGGGATGAAAAACTGTTTTTT. Protein: CASSLGTGDEKLFF.

For the CDR3, the DNA is TGTGCCAGCAGCTTACTCCCAAGAGGGACTAGCGGGAATGTTTCCTACAATGAGCAGTTCTTC. This encodes CASSLLPRGTSGNVSYNEQFF. The V and J genes are TRBV7-3 and TRBJ2-1, with 13 bases fitting TRBD2. V dropped 2 bases and J dropped 1; count of bases not matched to a gene: 14. Per germline, CDR1 SGHTA and CDR2 FQGTGA. This CDR3 has 21 amino acids.

The chain links TRBV2 to TRBJ1-5, with D unclear. Germline V gene sequence: CDR1 SNHLY, CDR2 FYNNEI. V was trimmed by 3 bases and J by 7 bases, leaving 13 bases between them. The CDR3 covers 14 residues. The CDR3 DNA follows: TGTGCCAGCAGTGAGACGGGAAGGTTACAGCCCCAGCATTTT. It codes for CASSETGRLQPQHF.

The gene calls are TRBV27 and TRBJ2-1; 15 bases align to TRBD2. V lost 3 bases and J lost 7; bases outside the gene matches: 4. Germline CDR1 and CDR2: MNHEY and SMNVEV (reference sequence). This CDR3 is built from 16 residues. CDR3 residues: CASSFSGTSGRNEQFF. Here the CDR3 DNA reads TGTGCCAGCAGTTTCTCTGGGACTAGCGGGAGGAATGAGCAGTTCTTC.

CDR3 sequence reads: CASSWNSGNTIYF. CDR3 coding DNA: TGTGCCAGCAGCTGGAACTCTGGAAACACCATATATTTT. This chain uses TRBV7-3 with TRBJ1-3; D remains unclear. Germline CDR1 SGHTA, CDR2 FQGTGA. This CDR3 is built from 13 residues. Trimming took off 4 bases at V and 0 bases at J, with 4 bases between the two ends.

By proportion, this clone is medium-sized. The same CDR3 arises from other DNA sequences in this sample as well. The V call is TRBV7-2, the J call TRBJ1-5; D uncertain. Germline CDR1 is SGHTA and CDR2 is FQGNSA. The CDR3 sequence is 13 residues long. V dropped 2 bases and J dropped 2 bases, with 4 bases sitting between them. The CDR3 DNA follows: TGTGCCAGCAGCTTAATGGGCAATCAGCCCCAGCATTTT. Protein sequence: CASSLMGNQPQHF.

This clone was counted between two and nine times. V usage is TRBV19 and J usage is TRBJ2-2, with D unclear. The germline V gene encodes CDR1 LNHDA and CDR2 SQIVND (reference sequence). The CDR3 contains 14 residues. The V end was cut by 5 bases, the J end by 7 bases, with 14 bases between. CDR3 bases: TGTGCCAGTAGTGATCGACCCGGTCACGGGGAGCTGTTTTTT. This sequence encodes CASSDRPGHGELFF.

This chain uses TRBV27 with TRBJ2-7, with D unclear. This CDR3 is 12 amino acids long. CDR1 MNHEY and CDR2 SMNVEV come from the germline V gene (reference sequence). V lost 6 bases, J lost 6 bases, and 12 bases lay in between. The CDR3 DNA reads as TGTGCCAGCAGACGGACCTTTGGCGAGCAGTACTTC. This encodes CASRRTFGEQYF.

This rearrangement joins TRBV11-1 to TRBJ2-2, with TRBD1 as a possible D gene (6 bases). Per germline, CDR1 SGHAT and CDR2 FQDESV (reference sequence). V lost 4 bases to trimming and J lost 1 base, with 13 bases between them. The CDR3 has 16 residues. The chain's CDR3 is CASSYSATGNTGELFF. CDR3 nucleotides: TGTGCCAGCAGCTATTCGGCGACAGGGAACACCGGGGAGCTGTTTTTT.

The chain carries TRBV6-2 or TRBV6-3 and TRBJ2-7; maybe TRBD1 (5 bases). Trimming pared 3 bases from V and 6 bases from J, leaving 12 bases between. The CDR3 loop spans 13 amino acids. Germline V gene lookup returns CDR1 MNHEY and CDR2 SVGEGT. The CDR3 is CASSYSGFGEQYF. DNA for the CDR3: TGTGCCAGCAGTTATTCAGGGTTCGGCGAGCAGTACTTC.

The sample holds a few counts of this clone. This chain links TRBV5-1 with TRBJ2-5, with 7 bases matching TRBD2. The CDR3 runs 12 residues. Germline trimming cut 5 bases from V and 5 bases from J; bases unmatched to any gene: 3. Germline V lookup: CDR1 SGHRS, CDR2 YFSETQ. CDR3 DNA: TGCGCCAGCAGGGCGGGGGTCGAGACCCAGTACTTC. This codes for CASRAGVETQYF.

The chain links TRBV3-1 (or the pseudogene TRBV3-2) to TRBJ1-4; no reliable D call. CDR3 length equals 12 residues. V was trimmed by 6 bases and J by 3 bases, leaving 5 bases between them. Germline lookup yields CDR1 LGHDT and CDR2 YNNKEL (reference sequence). The CDR3 DNA reads as TGTGCCAGCAGGGGCCCTAATGAAAAACTGTTTTTT. Translating gives CASRGPNEKLFF.

This chain connects TRBV4-3 to TRBJ1-2; a possible D gene is TRBD1 (5 bases). V gave up 1 base and J gave up 0 bases, with 12 bases separating them. Germline loops: CDR1 LGHNA, CDR2 YSLEER. The CDR3 runs to 16 residues. The CDR3 sequence is CASSQVSTGTNYGYTF. The CDR3 DNA sequence: TGCGCCAGCAGCCAAGTCTCCACAGGTACTAACTATGGCTACACCTTC.

This clone is a singleton in its sample. The CDR3: CASRRTGVNSPLHF. CDR3 sequence (DNA): TGTGCCAGCAGGAGGACAGGGGTTAATTCACCCCTCCACTTT. The chain uses TRBV7-3 and TRBJ1-6; 9 positions match TRBD1. Germline trimming cut 6 bases from V and 6 bases from J; bases unmatched to any gene: 3. The CDR3 covers 14 residues. Per germline, CDR1 SGHTA and CDR2 FQGTGA.

The V call is TRBV11-3, the J call TRBJ2-3, with TRBD1 matching over 9 bases. Trimming removed 6 bases from V and 2 bases from J; junction bases left unmatched: 9. CDR1 is SGHNT and CDR2 is YENEEA in the germline V gene. The CDR3 loop spans 16 amino acids. The CDR3 sequence is CASSFDRGSTTDTQYF. As DNA, the CDR3 is TGTGCCAGCAGTTTCGACAGGGGGAGCACCACAGATACGCAGTATTTT.

This chain connects TRBV6-6 to TRBJ1-5, with 7 bases lining up with TRBD1. Germline V gene sequence: CDR1 MNHNY, CDR2 SVGAGI (reference sequence). With 2 bases clipped from V and 0 bases from J, the junction kept 4 bases outside the gene matches. The CDR3 consists of 16 residues. The CDR3 is CASSYGTVYSNQPQHF. The CDR3 coding sequence is TGTGCCAGCAGTTACGGGACAGTCTATAGCAATCAGCCCCAGCATTTT.

This clone was detected only once. V and J are TRBV5-6 and TRBJ1-2; D not resolved. The germline V gene encodes CDR1 SGHDT and CDR2 YYEEEE. The ends were cut back, 2 bases at V and 4 bases at J, with 6 bases in the middle. This CDR3 is built from 12 residues. CDR3 nucleotide sequence: TGTGCCAGCAGCTTAAGGTCCTATGGCTACACCTTC. Translating gives CASSLRSYGYTF.

The gene calls are TRBV14 and TRBJ2-5; TRBD2 aligns across 11 bases. J lost 5 bases, V lost 0 bases, and 11 bases had no gene match. Germline loops: CDR1 SGHDN, CDR2 FVKESK. CDR3 length: 18 amino acids. The CDR3: CASSQDRRTSGFGETQYF. CDR3 coding DNA: TGTGCCAGCAGCCAAGATCGAAGGACTAGCGGGTTTGGGGAGACCCAGTACTTC.

This clone showed up just once. The genes are TRBV11-3 and TRBJ2-7, with D perhaps given as TRBD1 or TRBD2 (5 bases each). CDR1 and CDR2 (germline): SGHNT, YENEEA. Trimming pared 2 bases from V and 5 bases from J, leaving 13 bases between. The CDR3 length is 14 residues. CDR3 loop: CASSLNGASHEQYF. DNA for the CDR3: TGTGCCAGCAGCTTAAACGGGGCGAGCCACGAGCAGTACTTC.

The chain employs TRBV4-1 and TRBJ2-3; the D call may be TRBD1 or TRBD2 (5 bases each). The CDR3 sequence is 16 residues long. The germline V gene has CDR1 MGHRA and CDR2 YSYEKL. Trimming took 3 bases from V and 3 from J, leaving 16 bases between them. CDR3 sequence reads: CASSHSGAEGTDTQYF. Here the CDR3 DNA reads TGCGCCAGCAGCCACTCTGGGGCCGAGGGGACAGATACGCAGTATTTT.

This chain uses TRBV5-1 with TRBJ2-7; D is perhaps TRBD1 (6 bases). Germline assignment: CDR1 SGHRS and CDR2 YFSETQ. The CDR3 contains 17 residues. The V end was cut by 1 base, the J end by 3 bases, with 20 bases between. DNA for the CDR3: TGCGCCAGCAGCTTGAATCCCATGACTACGGGACACTACGAGCAGTACTTC. Protein product: CASSLNPMTTGHYEQYF.

This chain joins TRBV11-3 and TRBJ2-1, with a tentative D call TRBD2 (5 bases). CDR3 length: 16 amino acids. Per the germline V gene, CDR1 is SGHNT and CDR2 is YENEEA. Trimming removed 1 base at V and 9 bases at J, with 19 bases between. CDR3 region: CASSLGQLGGSSEQFF. DNA for the CDR3: TGTGCCAGCAGCTTAGGCCAGCTAGGCGGGTCGAGTGAGCAGTTCTTC.

In this sample, this clone turned up once. CDR3 region: CAMSGLAGGDEQFF. The CDR3 DNA reads as TGTGCCATGTCTGGACTAGCGGGGGGGGATGAGCAGTTCTTC. This chain joins TRBV10-3 and TRBJ2-1; 15 bases fit TRBD2. The CDR3 runs to 14 residues. V shed 9 bases and J 8 bases; nucleotides not matched to a gene: 5. CDR1 ENHRY and CDR2 SYGVKD come from the germline V gene.